Each of the 23 T cell receptor beta chains below was sequenced from the same sample in a study of PD-1 blockade in classical Hodgkin lymphoma. Sample time point: cycle 4 day 1 (C4D1), after around six weeks of nivolumab. Each patient's relapse followed autologous stem cell transplantation, and brentuximab vedotin exposure varied. Data came from immunoSEQ multiplex PCR; TCRdb stores just in-frame clones and leaves some out. The data hold 40,000 to 55,000 clones, with about 77% observed a single time. The sample here was peripheral blood mononuclear cells (PBMCs), taken before the fourth cycle of nivolumab. The receptor source for this set is a human donor with classical Hodgkin lymphoma.

The chain employs TRBV27 and TRBJ2-7; the match to TRBD1 covers 8 bases. V lost 4 bases to trimming and J lost 6 bases; unmatched junction nucleotides: 11. The CDR3 extends over 15 amino acids. Germline assignment: CDR1 MNHEY and CDR2 SMNVEV (reference sequence). This chain's CDR3 is CASSSGQVGPGEQYF. Here the CDR3 DNA reads TGTGCCAGCAGTTCGGGACAGGTGGGTCCTGGCGAGCAGTACTTC.

The chain has TRBV6-5 and TRBJ1-2, with D possibly being TRBD1 (6 bases). The length of the CDR3 is 14 residues. V dropped 4 bases and J dropped 6 bases, with 15 bases sitting between them. Germline V gene sequence: CDR1 MNHEY, CDR2 SVGAGI. DNA for the CDR3: TGTGCCAGCAGTTCCACAGGGTATTCGGATGGCTACACCTTC. Protein sequence: CASSSTGYSDGYTF.

J is TRBJ2-3 and V is TRBV27, with D possibly TRBD2 on 6 matching bases. Germline V CDR1 and CDR2: MNHEY, SMNVEV (reference sequence). This CDR3 contains 12 residues. The CDR3 is CAVGTGLSKQYF. The DNA of the CDR3 is TGTGCGGTCGGGACTGGGCTTAGTAAGCAGTATTTT.

This clone has a handful of counts. The chain carries TRBV6-1 and TRBJ1-2; tentative D call: TRBD1 (6 bases). From germline, CDR1 is MNHNS and CDR2 SASEGT. The CDR3 sequence is 14 residues long. V shed 1 base and J shed 8 bases, with 14 bases lying between them. As DNA, the CDR3 is TGTGCCAGCAGTGAAGATGGGGGGGCGCGGGGCTACACCTTC. As protein: CASSEDGGARGYTF.

The V gene is TRBV5-1, the J gene TRBJ1-3, with D possibly matching TRBD1 (5 bases). The germline gives CDR1 SGHRS, CDR2 YFSETQ. V shed 4 bases and J shed 0 bases, with 14 bases lying between them. This CDR3 is built from 16 residues. The CDR3 sequence is CASSVGGTISGNTIYF. The CDR3 DNA sequence: TGCGCCAGCAGCGTGGGAGGGACGATCTCTGGAAACACCATATATTTT.

The chain employs TRBV5-8 and TRBJ2-5, with a possible D match to TRBD1 (6 bases). The CDR3 loop spans 14 amino acids. Trimming pared 4 bases from V and 5 bases from J, leaving 15 bases between. The germline V gene has CDR1 SGHTS and CDR2 YDEGEE. CDR3 sequence (DNA): TGTGCCAGCAGCGTGACAGGACCTTGGGAGACCCAGTACTTC. Encoded protein: CASSVTGPWETQYF. Complete variable domain (other parts from reference TRBV5-8 and TRBJ2-5): EAGVTQSPTHLIKTRGQQATLRCSPISGHTSVYWYQQALGLGLQFLLWYDEGEERNRGNFPPRFSGRQFPNYSSELNVNALELEDSALYLCASSVTGPWETQYFGPGTRLLVL.

The chain employs TRBV9 and TRBJ2-5, with D perhaps matching TRBD2 (7 bases). The CDR3 has 15 amino acids. In germline, CDR1 is SGDLS, CDR2 YYNGEE. V lost 1 base to trimming and J lost 4 bases, with 14 bases between them. CDR3 nucleotides: TGTGCCAGCAGCGTACAAGTGGGGGGGCCAGAGACCCAGTACTTC. As protein: CASSVQVGGPETQYF. The complete variable domain, with remaining parts taken from reference TRBV9 and TRBJ2-5, reads DSGVTQTPKHLITATGQRVTLRCSPRSGDLSVYWYQQSLDQGLQFLIQYYNGEERAKGNILERFSAQQFPDLHSELNLSSLELGDSALYFCASSVQVGGPETQYFGPGTRLLVL.

The chain links TRBV5-1 to TRBJ2-3; D is unresolved. The CDR3 extends over 11 amino acids. Germline assignment: CDR1 SGHRS and CDR2 YFSETQ. V dropped 2 bases and J dropped 6 bases, with 4 bases sitting between them. The CDR3 sequence: CASSFDDTQYF. CDR3 DNA sequence: TGCGCCAGCAGCTTCGACGATACGCAGTATTTT.

The chain has TRBV11-2 and TRBJ2-1; 7 nucleotides line up with TRBD1. Germline values: CDR1 SGHAT, CDR2 FQNNGV. The CDR3 length is 12 residues. After removal of 5 bases from V and 9 bases from J, the junction contained 4 bases not matched to a gene. The DNA for the CDR3 is TGTGCCAGCAGCCCGACAGGGATTGAGCAGTTCTTC. This sequence encodes CASSPTGIEQFF.

This chain links TRBV29-1 with TRBJ2-1; TRBD1 matches at 9 bases. Germline V gene data show CDR1 as SQVTM and CDR2 as ANQGSEA. J was trimmed by 2 bases and V by 3 bases; bases with no gene match: 5. The CDR3 length is 15 residues. The chain's CDR3 is CSVDPGQGTYNEQFF. In DNA form, the CDR3 reads TGCAGCGTTGATCCGGGACAGGGTACCTACAATGAGCAGTTCTTC.

V and J are TRBV28 and TRBJ1-5; a weak D match, TRBD1 (5 bases). Deletions cut 5 bases from V and 5 bases from J, with 13 bases between. The length of the CDR3 is 14 residues. Germline V lookup: CDR1 MDHEN, CDR2 SYDVKM. In DNA, the CDR3 is TGTGCCAGCAGTGTAATCAGGGCGGATCAGCCCCAGCATTTT. Its translation: CASSVIRADQPQHF.

This chain uses TRBV28 with TRBJ2-7, with D maybe TRBD1 (5 bases). The V gene lost 4 bases and the J gene lost 5 bases, with 15 bases spanning the gap. CDR3 size: 14 residues. The germline gives CDR1 MDHEN, CDR2 SYDVKM. The CDR3 DNA sequence: TGTGCCAGCAGTTCGCCCGACAGTCCCCACGAGCAGTACTTC. This codes for CASSSPDSPHEQYF.

The rearrangement uses TRBV28 and TRBJ1-1; D is perhaps TRBD1 (6 bases). Germline V lookup: CDR1 MDHEN, CDR2 SYDVKM. CDR3 length equals 13 residues. Trimming cost V 5 bases and J 7 bases, with 14 bases left between them. CDR3 nucleotide sequence: TGTGCCAGCAGTCCCGGACAGTCGGGTGAAGCTTTCTTT. It encodes CASSPGQSGEAFF.

V gene TRBV14 combines with J gene TRBJ1-6; the D is unclear. CDR1 is SGHDN and CDR2 is FVKESK in the germline V gene. Trimming cost V 0 bases and J 0 bases, with 3 bases left between them. The CDR3 is made up of 15 amino acids. CDR3 nucleotide sequence: TGTGCCAGCAGCCAAGACAGCTCCTATAATTCACCCCTCCACTTT. This gives the protein CASSQDSSYNSPLHF.

The chain uses TRBV7-6 and TRBJ1-1, with 7 bases fitting TRBD1. The CDR3 is 14 amino acids. The V gene end was trimmed by 2 bases and the J gene end by 3 bases; junction bases not matched to a gene: 3. Germline CDR1 and CDR2: SGHVS and FNYEAQ. In nucleotides, the CDR3 is TGTGCCAGCAGCTTACAGGGGGGAGACACTGAAGCTTTCTTT. Translated, it gives CASSLQGGDTEAFF.

The chain combines TRBV5-1 with TRBJ2-1; 9 bases align to TRBD2. V dropped 2 bases and J dropped 8; count of bases not matched to a gene: 8. Germline assignment: CDR1 SGHRS and CDR2 YFSETQ. CDR3 size: 15 residues. CDR3 region: CASSLNSGGSHEQFF. The CDR3 DNA follows: TGCGCCAGCAGCTTAAATAGCGGGGGCAGCCATGAGCAGTTCTTC.

This clone has a single count. The rearrangement links TRBV15 to TRBJ1-1, with 10 positions matching TRBD1. The CDR3 has 15 amino acids. The J segment lost 5 bases and the V segment lost 1 base, leaving 4 bases of the junction unmatched. Germline CDR1 LNHNV, CDR2 YYDKDF (reference sequence). This CDR3 reads CATSRGGQGYTEAFF. As DNA, the CDR3 is TGTGCCACCAGCAGAGGGGGACAGGGGTATACTGAAGCTTTCTTT.

CDR3 amino acids: CASSVGGRHTGELFF. CDR3 nucleotide sequence: TGTGCCAGCAGCGTAGGAGGGCGCCACACCGGGGAGCTGTTTTTT. The rearrangement uses TRBV9 and TRBJ2-2, with D possibly matching TRBD2 (5 bases). The CDR3 covers 15 residues. Germline V gene sequence: CDR1 SGDLS, CDR2 YYNGEE. V was clipped by 0 bases and J by 3 bases, with 9 bases between them.

The V gene is TRBV19, the J gene TRBJ1-2; D remains unclear. The CDR3 is 13 amino acids. The V gene's germline CDR1 is LNHDA and CDR2 SQIVND (reference sequence). The germline V and J ends were trimmed by 5 bases and 2 bases, with 9 bases remaining between them. The CDR3 region is CASSYDTNYGYTF. The DNA of the CDR3 is TGTGCCAGTAGTTACGACACCAACTATGGCTACACCTTC.

This rearrangement joins TRBV5-1 to TRBJ1-1; 9 bases are a match to TRBD1. J was trimmed by 4 bases and V by 4 bases; bases with no gene match: 14. In germline, CDR1 is SGHRS, CDR2 YFSETQ. This CDR3 contains 17 residues. The CDR3 DNA sequence: TGCGCCAGCAGCCCGATCAAAATAACAGGGGGCGCCACTGAAGCTTTCTTT. Translated: CASSPIKITGGATEAFF.

In regard to this clone: One end of the junction fails to match germline, which may point to a read error. The CDR3 coding sequence is TGTGCTAGCAGCCGGACAGGGTTCACCGGGGAGCTGTTTTTT. Its translation: CASSRTGFTGELFF. The V and J genes are TRBV7-7 and TRBJ2-2, with 8 bases matching TRBD1. CDR3 size: 14 residues. Per germline, CDR1 SSHAT and CDR2 FNYEAQ (reference sequence).

The V gene is TRBV5-1, the J gene TRBJ2-3, with D perhaps matching TRBD2 (5 bases). V was clipped by 6 bases and J by 3 bases, with 8 bases between them. CDR3 length: 12 residues. CDR1 is SGHRS, CDR2 YFSETQ, per germline. CDR3 amino acids: CASKLETDTQYF. The CDR3, as DNA: TGCGCCAGCAAACTAGAGACAGATACGCAGTATTTT. Full variable domain (remainder filled in from reference TRBV5-1 and TRBJ2-3): KAGVTQTPRYLIKTRGQQVTLSCSPISGHRSVSWYQQTPGQGLQFLFEYFSETQRNKGNFPGRFSGRQFSNSRSEMNVSTLELGDSALYLCASKLETDTQYFGPGTRLTVL.

The chain is built from TRBV5-1 and TRBJ2-3, with D possibly matching TRBD2 (5 bases). V gave up 3 bases and J gave up 0 bases, with 14 bases separating them. This CDR3 comprises 16 residues. The germline V gene has CDR1 SGHRS and CDR2 YFSETQ. In DNA, the CDR3 is TGCGCCAGCAGCTCGGGGATCTTTGATAGCACAGATACGCAGTATTTT. Protein product: CASSSGIFDSTDTQYF.